This T cell receptor beta chain was profiled in a study of blood T cells in healthy people across ages. Study findings and constraints: PBMCs that were unsorted prevented a conclusive naive versus antigen-experienced comparison. The fall in TCR beta diversity per million T cells was roughly linear with age.

For this clonotype: The antigen is undetermined.

Primers used in a second PCR of roughly 7 to 12 cycles were a sample-barcoded 5' primer and a J-beta primer mix. TCRdb independently ran MiXCR on the 5' RACE reads; one entry per CDR3 protein. The sample consists of approximately 730,000 distinct CDR3 sequences, around 40% of them appearing once. In germline, CDR1 is SEHNR, CDR2 FQNEAQ (reference sequence). Trimming stripped 1 base from V and 6 bases from J, with 3 bases between. The CDR3 has 12 residues. Donors ranged from about 6 to 95 years old and were healthy Caucasians in Russia. The sequenced sample consisted of blood. The V gene is TRBV7-9, the J gene TRBJ2-2; D is undetermined. This TCR derives from a woman aged 60-75 years in good health. The CDR3 loop reads CASSLGPGELFF. The CDR3 DNA sequence: TGTGCCAGCAGCTTAGGGCCCGGGGAGCTGTTTTTT.